This T cell receptor beta chain was sequenced in a study of blood T cell repertoires in COVID-19. This CDR3 has 14 amino acids. In germline, CDR1 is SGHNT, CDR2 YYREEE (reference sequence). Trimming pared 0 bases from V and 2 bases from J, leaving 9 bases between. Per the original data handling: Quantification of nucleated cells was approximated via reference gene primer amplification. Generated by immunoSEQ multiplex PCR, the TCRdb table keeps only in-frame clones and is missing some. The V and J calls and clone size were taken over from that table, and D and trimming were inferred from the DNA. The sample carries around 310,000 clones, over 80% recorded once. Enrolled through a virtual design, the participants were between about 18 and 100 years of age and came from some 25 US areas. Participant-reported clinical history was the basis for cohort assignment.

This rearrangement joins TRBV5-4 to TRBJ2-7; D may be TRBD2 (6 bases). This receptor was taken from a man between 25 and 39 years old who had recovered from COVID-19. Sequenced sample: PBMCs or T cells enriched from blood (not recorded which). CDR3 nucleotide sequence: TGTGCCAGCAGCTTGGACAGGACTACCTACGAGCAGTACTTC. Encoded protein: CASSLDRTTYEQYF.